Listed here are 24 T cell receptor beta chains from one sample, sequenced in a study of blood T cell repertoires in COVID-19. The method was immunoSEQ multiplex PCR; TCRdb's version includes in-frame clones alone and lacks a portion of them. The table has approximately 500,000 clones, approximately 88% seen once; the top ten hold less than 9.5%. The sequencing input was peripheral blood. Receptor source: a woman in her forties or fifties with COVID-19, enrolled during active disease.

A remark on this clone: The same CDR3 is also encoded by other DNA sequences in this sample. The chain is built from TRBV30 and TRBJ1-2, with 9 bases aligning to TRBD1. This CDR3 contains 13 residues. Per the germline V gene, CDR1 is GTSNPN and CDR2 is SVGIG (reference sequence). J lost 8 bases, V lost 0 bases, and 4 bases had no gene match. CDR3 nucleotide sequence: TGTGCCTGGAGTGTACAGGGGGCGGGAGGCTACACCTTC. Protein sequence: CAWSVQGAGGYTF.

CDR3 sequence (DNA): TGTGCCAGCAGCACCCGGGGGGCTGATACGCAGTATTTT. Amino acid sequence: CASSTRGADTQYF. J is TRBJ2-3 and V is TRBV5-4, with D possibly matching TRBD2 (7 bases). This CDR3 comprises 13 residues. The germline CDR1 and CDR2 sequences are SGHNT and YYREEE (reference sequence). With 4 bases removed from V and 6 bases from J, the gap between germline ends came to 12 bases.

This chain links TRBV11-3 with TRBJ2-1, with D maybe TRBD1 (5 bases). Germline-derived CDR1 and CDR2 are SGHNT and YENEEA. V was clipped by 5 bases and J by 6 bases, with 14 bases between them. This CDR3 region has 14 residues. The DNA of the CDR3 is TGTGCCAGCAGCCTCATGTCTCAGGGCAATGAGCAGTTCTTC. As protein: CASSLMSQGNEQFF.

The chain joins TRBV6-2 or TRBV6-3 to TRBJ2-7; 9 bases are shared with TRBD2. Germline V gene data show CDR1 as MNHEY and CDR2 as SVGEGT. Trimming cost V 5 bases and J 0 bases; bases outside gene matches: 5. The CDR3 totals 15 residues. The CDR3 DNA follows: TGTGCCAGCAGTACAATAGCGGGAGCCTCCTACGAGCAGTACTTC. It specifies CASSTIAGASYEQYF.

The chain links TRBV6-5 to TRBJ1-3, with D unclear. The length of the CDR3 is 15 residues. V lost 6 bases and J lost 0, with 12 bases in between. Germline lookup yields CDR1 MNHEY and CDR2 SVGAGI. CDR3: CASSPHISSGNTIYF. DNA for the CDR3: TGTGCCAGCAGCCCCCATATTAGCTCTGGAAACACCATATATTTT.

The chain uses TRBV24-1 and TRBJ1-5; no firm D call. This CDR3 contains 13 residues. Germline CDR1 KGHDR, CDR2 SFDVKD. The ends were cut back, 4 bases at V and 8 bases at J, with 11 bases in the middle. The CDR3 DNA reads as TGTGCCACCAGTGACCGGACTACTGAGCCCCAGCATTTT. Encoded protein: CATSDRTTEPQHF.

The chain is built from TRBV9 and TRBJ1-6; TRBD1 aligns across 8 bases. V was pared by 3 bases and J by 10 bases, with 9 bases of the junction left unmatched. This CDR3 is 15 amino acids long. Germline V gene data show CDR1 as SGDLS and CDR2 as YYNGEE. CDR3 loop: CASSGSGTGVSPLHF. As DNA, the CDR3 is TGTGCCAGCAGCGGATCCGGGACAGGCGTCTCACCCCTCCACTTT.

The chain employs TRBV4-1 and TRBJ1-5, with TRBD1 matching 9 bases. CDR1 and CDR2 from the germline V gene are MGHRA and YSYEKL. Unmatched junction bases numbered 7, after V lost 1 base and J lost 6 bases. There are 16 residues in the CDR3. CDR3 amino acids: CASSQVGGGQGQPQHF. For the CDR3, the DNA is TGCGCCAGCAGCCAAGTGGGGGGGGGACAGGGTCAGCCCCAGCATTTT.

This rearrangement joins TRBV7-2 to TRBJ1-4; 8 bases line up with TRBD1. CDR3 size: 15 residues. J gave up 7 bases and V 3 bases, and 7 bases lay outside the gene matches. Germline assignment: CDR1 SGHTA and CDR2 FQGNSA. The CDR3 bases are TGTGCCAGCAGCTTGCTGACAGGGGCGGGTGAAAAACTGTTTTTT. Encoded protein: CASSLLTGAGEKLFF.

The rearrangement uses TRBV7-9 and TRBJ1-1, with unresolved D. V gave up 5 bases and J gave up 3 bases, with 7 bases separating them. Germline V gene lookup returns CDR1 SEHNR and CDR2 FQNEAQ (reference sequence). The CDR3 has 12 residues. The CDR3, as DNA: TGTGCCAGCAGCCAGGTTGACACTGAAGCTTTCTTT. Protein: CASSQVDTEAFF. The variable domain in full, with the rest retrieved from reference TRBV7-9 and TRBJ1-1, is DTGVSQNPRHKITKRGQNVTFRCDPISEHNRLYWYRQTLGQGPEFLTYFQNEAQLEKSRLLSDRFSAERPKGSFSTLEIQRTEQGDSAMYLCASSQVDTEAFFGQGTRLTVV.

The chain is built from TRBV6-1 and TRBJ1-1; a possible D gene is TRBD1 (6 bases). The germline V and J ends were trimmed by 2 bases and 11 bases, with 12 bases remaining between them. The CDR3 is made up of 12 amino acids. The germline gives CDR1 MNHNS, CDR2 SASEGT. The CDR3 coding sequence is TGTGCCAGCAGTGAAACAGGGACAAAGGCTTTCTTT. Translating gives CASSETGTKAFF.

The chain employs TRBV2 and TRBJ1-1; D remains unclear. CDR3 length: 14 amino acids. Trimming left V 4 bases short and J 1 base short, with 10 bases between. CDR1 is SNHLY and CDR2 is FYNNEI in the germline V gene. Written as DNA, the CDR3 is TGTGCCAGCAGTGGAGTGGTCGGGAACACTGAAGCTTTCTTT. Amino acids: CASSGVVGNTEAFF.

This rearrangement joins TRBV29-1 to TRBJ1-1; possibly TRBD1 for D (5 bases). This CDR3 is 11 amino acids long. Germline assignment: CDR1 SQVTM and CDR2 ANQGSEA. Trimming pared 1 base from V and 6 bases from J, leaving 6 bases between. The CDR3 region is CSVEGRAEAFF. CDR3 nucleotide sequence: TGCAGCGTTGAAGGCAGGGCTGAAGCTTTCTTT.

This chain links TRBV28 with TRBJ1-1; weak D call: TRBD1 (6 bases). Looked up from germline, CDR1 is MDHEN and CDR2 is SYDVKM. Trimming removed 6 bases at V and 11 bases at J, with 19 bases between. The length of the CDR3 is 13 residues. The CDR3 here is CASRAPHQGRAFF. CDR3 in DNA: TGTGCCAGCAGAGCGCCGCACCAGGGGCGGGCTTTCTTT. The full variable domain, its missing parts supplied by reference TRBV28 and TRBJ1-1, is DVKVTQSSRYLVKRTGEKVFLECVQDMDHENMFWYRQDPGLGLRLIYFSYDVKMKEKGDIPEGYSVSREKKERFSLILESASTNQTSMYLCASRAPHQGRAFFGQGTRLTVV.

The V call is TRBV19, the J call TRBJ2-7, with 7 positions matching TRBD2. The CDR3 contains 15 residues. The germline V gene has CDR1 LNHDA and CDR2 SQIVND (reference sequence). V lost 4 bases to trimming and J lost 0 bases; unmatched junction nucleotides: 6. DNA of the CDR3: TGTGCCAGTAGTAGGACGGGGGGTTTCTCCTACGAGCAGTACTTC. It specifies CASSRTGGFSYEQYF.

The chain combines TRBV18 with TRBJ1-1, with D possibly TRBD1 on 5 matching bases. Looked up from germline, CDR1 is KGHSH and CDR2 is LQKENI. This CDR3 comprises 14 residues. V lost 6 bases to trimming and J lost 1 base, with 12 bases between them. CDR3 in amino acids: CASSVTGENTEAFF. In DNA, the CDR3 is TGTGCCAGCTCTGTCACAGGAGAGAACACTGAAGCTTTCTTT.

This chain joins TRBV12-5 and TRBJ2-2; 7 bases match TRBD1. From germline, CDR1 is LGHNT and CDR2 FRNRAP. The CDR3 sequence is 15 residues long. V dropped 6 bases and J dropped 0; count of bases not matched to a gene: 4. The CDR3 protein is CASGTGSANTGELFF. The CDR3 DNA reads as TGTGCTAGTGGGACAGGGTCCGCGAACACCGGGGAGCTGTTTTTT.

This chain uses TRBV7-2 with TRBJ1-1, with TRBD1 identical over 12 bases. V lost 5 bases and J lost 11; bases outside the gene matches: 6. The CDR3 contains 13 residues. The V gene's germline CDR1 is SGHTA and CDR2 FQGNSA. The CDR3 coding sequence is TGTGCCAGCAGCCCCCCGGGACAGGGGGCCGCTTTCTTT. It encodes CASSPPGQGAAFF.

This clone showed up just a few times. The chain links TRBV12-3 or TRBV12-4 to TRBJ1-1; D is perhaps TRBD1 (6 bases). V shed 10 bases and J shed 2 bases, with 14 bases lying between them. The CDR3 covers 13 residues. CDR3 DNA sequence: TGTGCCATCCGGACAGACCTCAACACTGAAGCTTTCTTT. As protein: CAIRTDLNTEAFF.

The chain carries TRBV4-2 and TRBJ2-2; TRBD2 matches 10 bases. Germline lookup yields CDR1 LGHNA and CDR2 YNFKEQ. The ends lost 4 bases at V and 2 bases at J; junction bases unmatched: 7. CDR3 size: 17 residues. The CDR3 region has the DNA TGTGCCAGCAGCCGCCCAACTAGCGGGGACAACACCGGGGAGCTGTTTTTT. It yields the protein CASSRPTSGDNTGELFF.

The CDR3 loop is CASGPLPRGDTQYF. As DNA, the CDR3 is TGTGCCAGCGGTCCTCTCCCGAGGGGGGATACGCAGTATTTT. The chain is built from TRBV2 and TRBJ2-3; a possible D gene is TRBD1 (6 bases). Germline V gene data show CDR1 as SNHLY and CDR2 as FYNNEI. This CDR3 contains 14 residues. Trimming left V 8 bases short and J 6 bases short, with 18 bases between.

The V gene is TRBV15, the J gene TRBJ1-1; D may be TRBD1 (6 bases). Trimming cost V 4 bases and J 3 bases, with 12 bases left between them. Germline V lookup: CDR1 LNHNV, CDR2 YYDKDF (reference sequence). The CDR3 has 14 amino acids. This CDR3 is CATSIHRDDTEAFF. The CDR3 DNA reads as TGTGCCACCAGCATCCACAGGGACGACACTGAAGCTTTCTTT.

The rearrangement links TRBV28 to TRBJ1-5, with D possibly TRBD1 on 6 matching bases. This CDR3 has 17 amino acids. Looked up from germline, CDR1 is MDHEN and CDR2 is SYDVKM. Trimming stripped 7 bases from V and 1 base from J, with 20 bases between. The CDR3 sequence is CASTLGGARSSNQPQHF. The CDR3 bases are TGTGCCAGCACCCTCGGGGGGGCCCGAAGCAGCAATCAGCCCCAGCATTTT. Full variable domain (missing parts from reference TRBV28 and TRBJ1-5): DVKVTQSSRYLVKRTGEKVFLECVQDMDHENMFWYRQDPGLGLRLIYFSYDVKMKEKGDIPEGYSVSREKKERFSLILESASTNQTSMYLCASTLGGARSSNQPQHFGDGTRLSIL.

The CDR3 DNA follows: TGTGCCAGCAGCCGAAGATTAAGAGCTAACTATGGCTACACCTTC. Protein: CASSRRLRANYGYTF. This chain uses TRBV28 with TRBJ1-2, with D hard to call. The CDR3 spans 15 residues. Germline CDR1 is MDHEN and CDR2 is SYDVKM. The V end lost 6 bases, the J end lost 0 bases, and 14 bases lay between the germline ends.